This TCR beta chain was recorded in a study of blood T cell repertoires in COVID-19. As for the study in general: Acute and convalescent COVID-19 samples came from the United States, Italy and Spain. T cells, B-cell-depleted T cells, or PBMCs supplied cDNA or gDNA.

In the study's own analysis: Amplifying reference gene primers gave estimates of nucleated cell counts. Produced via immunoSEQ multiplex PCR; TCRdb's table is partial and in-frame only. The V and J calls and the clone size are those of that table, but D and trimming were determined from the DNA. The repertoire consists of about 110,000 clones, with about three quarters occurring once and the leading ten covering about 1.8%. Per germline, CDR1 KGHSH and CDR2 LQKENI. CDR3 size: 16 residues. V dropped 1 base and J dropped 0 bases, with 10 bases sitting between them. The TCR comes from a woman aged 40 to 50 with acute or convalescent COVID-19. V gene TRBV18 combines with J gene TRBJ2-1; weak D call: TRBD2 (6 bases). Sequencing was carried out using peripheral blood. CDR3 DNA: TGTGCCAGCTCACCACAGGAGGGGCTCTCCTACAATGAGCAGTTCTTC. This encodes CASSPQEGLSYNEQFF.